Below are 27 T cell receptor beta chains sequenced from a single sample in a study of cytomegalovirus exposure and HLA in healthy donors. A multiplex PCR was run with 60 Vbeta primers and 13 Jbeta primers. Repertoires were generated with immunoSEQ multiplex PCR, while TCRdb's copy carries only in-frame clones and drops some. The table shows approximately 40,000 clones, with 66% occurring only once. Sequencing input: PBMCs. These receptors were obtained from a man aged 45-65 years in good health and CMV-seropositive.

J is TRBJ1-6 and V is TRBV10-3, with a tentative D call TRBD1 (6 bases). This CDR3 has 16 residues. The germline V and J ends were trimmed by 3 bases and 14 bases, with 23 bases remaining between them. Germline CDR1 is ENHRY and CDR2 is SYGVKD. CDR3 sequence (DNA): TGTGCCATCAGTGAACAAATCCAAACAGGGTTTTTGACCCTCCACTTT. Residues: CAISEQIQTGFLTLHF.

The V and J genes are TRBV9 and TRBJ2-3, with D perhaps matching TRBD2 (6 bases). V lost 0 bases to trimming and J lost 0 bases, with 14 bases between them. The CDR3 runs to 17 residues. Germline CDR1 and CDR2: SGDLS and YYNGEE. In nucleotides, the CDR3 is TGTGCCAGCAGCGTAGCAGTGGGGGGAGCAAGCACAGATACGCAGTATTTT. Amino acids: CASSVAVGGASTDTQYF.

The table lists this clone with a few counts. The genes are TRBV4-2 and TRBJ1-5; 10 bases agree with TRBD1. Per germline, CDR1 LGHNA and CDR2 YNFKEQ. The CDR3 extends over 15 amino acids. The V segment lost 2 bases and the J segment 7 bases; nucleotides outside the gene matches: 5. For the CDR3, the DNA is TGTGCCAGCAGCCAACGGGACAGGGGTGACCAGCCCCAGCATTTT. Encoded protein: CASSQRDRGDQPQHF.

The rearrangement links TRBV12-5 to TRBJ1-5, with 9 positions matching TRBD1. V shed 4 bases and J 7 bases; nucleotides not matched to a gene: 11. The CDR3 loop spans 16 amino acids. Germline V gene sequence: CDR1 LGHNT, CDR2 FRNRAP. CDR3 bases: TGTGCTAGTGGTTCGGGTGCGGACAGGGGTATGCAGCCCCAGCATTTT. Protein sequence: CASGSGADRGMQPQHF.

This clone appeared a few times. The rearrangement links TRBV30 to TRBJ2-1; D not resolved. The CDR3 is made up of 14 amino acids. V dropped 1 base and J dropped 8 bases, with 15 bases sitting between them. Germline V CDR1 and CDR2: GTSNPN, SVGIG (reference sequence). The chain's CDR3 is CAWSENAPQYEQFF. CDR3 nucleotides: TGTGCCTGGAGTGAAAACGCTCCACAATATGAGCAGTTCTTC.

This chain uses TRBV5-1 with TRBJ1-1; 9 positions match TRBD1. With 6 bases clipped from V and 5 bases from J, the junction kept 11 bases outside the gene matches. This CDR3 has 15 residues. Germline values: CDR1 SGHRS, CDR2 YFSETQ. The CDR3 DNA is TGCGCCAGCACCCCTACAGGGGGCCGGGGAACTGAAGCTTTCTTT. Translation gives CASTPTGGRGTEAFF.

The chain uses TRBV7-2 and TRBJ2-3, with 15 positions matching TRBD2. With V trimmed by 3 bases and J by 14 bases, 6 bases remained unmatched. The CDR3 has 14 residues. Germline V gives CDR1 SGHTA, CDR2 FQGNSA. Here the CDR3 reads CASSFQGTSGGMYF. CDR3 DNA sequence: TGTGCCAGCAGCTTCCAAGGGACTAGCGGGGGGATGTATTTT.

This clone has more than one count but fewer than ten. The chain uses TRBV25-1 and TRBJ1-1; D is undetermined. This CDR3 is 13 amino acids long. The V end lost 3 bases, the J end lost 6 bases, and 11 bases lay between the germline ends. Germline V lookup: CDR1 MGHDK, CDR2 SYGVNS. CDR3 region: CASSDLGTSEAFF. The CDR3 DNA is TGTGCCAGCAGTGATCTCGGTACTTCTGAAGCTTTCTTT. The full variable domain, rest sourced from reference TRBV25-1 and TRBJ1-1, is EADIYQTPRYLVIGTGKKITLECSQTMGHDKMYWYQQDPGMELHLIHYSYGVNSTEKGDLSSESTVSRIRTEHFPLTLESARPSHTSQYLCASSDLGTSEAFFGQGTRLTVV.

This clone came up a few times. The CDR3 here is CAWSLKGRGMADTQYF. The CDR3 coding sequence is TGTGCCTGGAGCCTCAAGGGGAGGGGAATGGCAGATACGCAGTATTTT. The chain employs TRBV30 and TRBJ2-3; 7 bases agree with TRBD2. Germline V gene sequence: CDR1 GTSNPN, CDR2 SVGIG (reference sequence). The CDR3 is 16 residues long. J gave up 4 bases and V 3 bases, and 13 bases lay outside the gene matches. Combining the CDR3 with reference TRBV30 and TRBJ2-3 gives the whole variable domain SQTIHQWPATLVQPVGSPLSLECTVEGTSNPNLYWYRQAAGRGLQLLFYSVGIGQISSEVPQNLSASRPQDRQFILSSKKLLLSDSGFYLCAWSLKGRGMADTQYFGPGTRLTVL.

For the CDR3, the DNA is TGTGCCAGCAGTTACGGGGACAGTCTGCGCGCTTTCTTT. Its translation: CASSYGDSLRAFF. This chain links TRBV6-5 with TRBJ1-1; 7 positions match TRBD1. The V gene end was trimmed by 2 bases and the J gene end by 11 bases; junction bases not matched to a gene: 8. This CDR3 has 13 amino acids. Germline V gene data show CDR1 as MNHEY and CDR2 as SVGAGI.

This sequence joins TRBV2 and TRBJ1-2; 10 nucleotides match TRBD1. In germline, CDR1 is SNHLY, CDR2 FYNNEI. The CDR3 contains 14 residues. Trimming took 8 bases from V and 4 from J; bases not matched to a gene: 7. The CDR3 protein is CASDETGGIYGYTF. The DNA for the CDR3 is TGTGCCAGCGACGAGACAGGGGGCATCTATGGCTACACCTTC.

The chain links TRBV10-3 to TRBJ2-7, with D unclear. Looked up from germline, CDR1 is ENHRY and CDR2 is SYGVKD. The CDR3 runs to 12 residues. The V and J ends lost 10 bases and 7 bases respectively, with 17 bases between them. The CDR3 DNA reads TGTGCCACCGCCGTCCGCCCGGAGGAGCAGTACTTC. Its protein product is CATAVRPEEQYF.

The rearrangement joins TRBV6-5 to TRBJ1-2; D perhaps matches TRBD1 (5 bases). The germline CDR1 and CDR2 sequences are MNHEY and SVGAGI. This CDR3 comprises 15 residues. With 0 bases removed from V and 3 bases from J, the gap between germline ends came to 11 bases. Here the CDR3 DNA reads TGTGCCAGCAGTTACTCATCAGGGATAGACTATGGCTACACCTTC. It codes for CASSYSSGIDYGYTF.

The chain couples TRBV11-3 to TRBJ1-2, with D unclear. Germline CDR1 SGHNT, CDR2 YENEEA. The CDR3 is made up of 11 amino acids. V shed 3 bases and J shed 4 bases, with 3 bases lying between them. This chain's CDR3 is CASSFIYGYTF. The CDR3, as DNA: TGTGCCAGCAGCTTTATCTATGGCTACACCTTC.

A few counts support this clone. CDR3 in DNA: TGTGCCACCACCCGAGGGGGGGGCTCTGGAAACACCATATATTTT. This translates into CATTRGGGSGNTIYF. This sequence joins TRBV2 and TRBJ1-3; maybe TRBD1 (6 bases). The CDR3 is 15 residues long. V was trimmed by 10 bases and J by 0 bases, leaving 16 bases between them. The V gene's germline CDR1 is SNHLY and CDR2 FYNNEI.

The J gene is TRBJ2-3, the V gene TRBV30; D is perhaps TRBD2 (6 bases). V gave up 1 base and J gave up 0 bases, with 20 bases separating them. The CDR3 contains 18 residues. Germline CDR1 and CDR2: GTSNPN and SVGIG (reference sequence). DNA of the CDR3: TGTGCCTGGAGTGGGGCGGGAACCAGTGGGAGGAGCACAGATACGCAGTATTTT. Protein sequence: CAWSGAGTSGRSTDTQYF. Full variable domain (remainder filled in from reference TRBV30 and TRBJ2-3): SQTIHQWPATLVQPVGSPLSLECTVEGTSNPNLYWYRQAAGRGLQLLFYSVGIGQISSEVPQNLSASRPQDRQFILSSKKLLLSDSGFYLCAWSGAGTSGRSTDTQYFGPGTRLTVL.

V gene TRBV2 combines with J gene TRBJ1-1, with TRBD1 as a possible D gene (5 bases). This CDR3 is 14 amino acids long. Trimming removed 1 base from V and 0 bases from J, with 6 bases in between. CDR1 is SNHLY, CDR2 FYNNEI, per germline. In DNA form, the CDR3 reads TGTGCCAGCAGTGAAGGGACACTGAACACTGAAGCTTTCTTT. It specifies CASSEGTLNTEAFF.

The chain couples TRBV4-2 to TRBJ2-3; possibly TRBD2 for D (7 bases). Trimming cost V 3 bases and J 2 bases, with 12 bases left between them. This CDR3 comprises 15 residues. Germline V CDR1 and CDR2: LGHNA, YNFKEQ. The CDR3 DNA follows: TGTGCCAGCAGCCACCCCGGGGGGCTCACAGATACGCAGTATTTT. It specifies CASSHPGGLTDTQYF.

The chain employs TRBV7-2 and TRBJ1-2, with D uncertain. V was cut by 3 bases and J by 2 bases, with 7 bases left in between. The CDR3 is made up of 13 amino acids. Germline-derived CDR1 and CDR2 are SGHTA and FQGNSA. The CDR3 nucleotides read TGTGCCAGCAGCTTGAGGCAGAACTATGGCTACACCTTC. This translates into CASSLRQNYGYTF.

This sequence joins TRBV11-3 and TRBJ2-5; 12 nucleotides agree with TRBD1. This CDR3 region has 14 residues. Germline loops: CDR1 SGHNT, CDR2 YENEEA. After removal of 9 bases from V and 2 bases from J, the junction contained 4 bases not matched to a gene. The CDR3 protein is CASRDRGLQETQYF. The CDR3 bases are TGTGCCAGTAGGGACAGGGGGCTTCAAGAGACCCAGTACTTC.

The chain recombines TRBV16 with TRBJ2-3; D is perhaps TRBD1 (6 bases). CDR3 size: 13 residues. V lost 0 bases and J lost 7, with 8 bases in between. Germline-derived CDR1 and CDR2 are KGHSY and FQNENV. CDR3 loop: CASSQSTGHTQYF. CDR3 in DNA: TGTGCCAGCAGCCAATCAACAGGGCATACGCAGTATTTT. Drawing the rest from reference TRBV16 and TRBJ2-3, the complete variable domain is GEEVAQTPKHLVRGEGQKAKLYCAPIKGHSYVFWYQQVLKNEFKFLISFQNENVFDETGMPKERFSAKCLPNSPCSLEIQATKLEDSAVYFCASSQSTGHTQYFGPGTRLTVL.

CDR3 bases: TGTGCCAGCAGTGAATATTCGGAGGACGAGCAGTACTTC. As protein: CASSEYSEDEQYF. The V gene is TRBV25-1, the J gene TRBJ2-7; a weak D match, TRBD2 (5 bases). The germline gives CDR1 MGHDK, CDR2 SYGVNS. V was shortened by 0 bases and J by 5 bases, with 8 bases between the two germline ends. This CDR3 region has 13 residues.

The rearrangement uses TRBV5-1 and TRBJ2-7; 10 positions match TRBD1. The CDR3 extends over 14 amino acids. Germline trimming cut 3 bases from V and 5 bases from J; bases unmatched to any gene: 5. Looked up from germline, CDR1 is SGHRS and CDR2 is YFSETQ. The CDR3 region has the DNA TGCGCCAGCAGCTCCGGGACAGGGGACGACGAGCAGTACTTC. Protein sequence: CASSSGTGDDEQYF.

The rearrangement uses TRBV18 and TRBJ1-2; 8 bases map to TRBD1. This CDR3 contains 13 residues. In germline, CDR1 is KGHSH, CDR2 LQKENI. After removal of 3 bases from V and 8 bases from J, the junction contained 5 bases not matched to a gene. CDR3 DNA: TGTGCCAGCTCACCGAACAGGGGGGAAGGCTACACCTTC. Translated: CASSPNRGEGYTF.

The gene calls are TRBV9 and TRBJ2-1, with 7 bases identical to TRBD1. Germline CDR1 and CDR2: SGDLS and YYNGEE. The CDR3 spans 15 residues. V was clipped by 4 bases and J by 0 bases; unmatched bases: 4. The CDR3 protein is CASSLRDSSYNEQFF. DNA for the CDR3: TGTGCCAGCAGCTTACGGGACAGCTCCTACAATGAGCAGTTCTTC. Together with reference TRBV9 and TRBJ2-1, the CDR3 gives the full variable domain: DSGVTQTPKHLITATGQRVTLRCSPRSGDLSVYWYQQSLDQGLQFLIQYYNGEERAKGNILERFSAQQFPDLHSELNLSSLELGDSALYFCASSLRDSSYNEQFFGPGTRLTVL.

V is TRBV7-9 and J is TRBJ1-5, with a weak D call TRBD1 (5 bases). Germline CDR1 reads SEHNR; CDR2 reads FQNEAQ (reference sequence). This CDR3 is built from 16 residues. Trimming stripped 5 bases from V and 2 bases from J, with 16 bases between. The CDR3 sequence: CASSLTDRGGNQPQHF. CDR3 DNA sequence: TGTGCCAGCAGCCTGACCGATCGGGGGGGCAATCAGCCCCAGCATTTT.

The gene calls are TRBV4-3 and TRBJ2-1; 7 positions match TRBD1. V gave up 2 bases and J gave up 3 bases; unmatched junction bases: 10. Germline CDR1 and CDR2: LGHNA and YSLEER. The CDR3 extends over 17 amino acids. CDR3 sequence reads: CASSQYRTGWGYNEQFF. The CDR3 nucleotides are TGCGCCAGCAGCCAATACCGGACAGGCTGGGGCTACAATGAGCAGTTCTTC.